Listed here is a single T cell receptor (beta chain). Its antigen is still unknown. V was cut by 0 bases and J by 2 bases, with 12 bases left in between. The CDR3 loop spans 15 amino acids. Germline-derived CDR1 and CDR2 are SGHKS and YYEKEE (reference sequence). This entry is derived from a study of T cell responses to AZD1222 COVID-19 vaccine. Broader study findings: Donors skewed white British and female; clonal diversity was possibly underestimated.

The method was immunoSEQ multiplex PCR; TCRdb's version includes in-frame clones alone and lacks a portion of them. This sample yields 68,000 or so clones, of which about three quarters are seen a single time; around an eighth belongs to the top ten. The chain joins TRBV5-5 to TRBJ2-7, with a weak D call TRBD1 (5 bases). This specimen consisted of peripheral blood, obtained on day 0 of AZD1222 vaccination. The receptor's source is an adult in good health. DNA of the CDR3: TGTGCCAGCAGCTTGGAGTTTGGCAGGGCCTACGAGCAGTACTTC. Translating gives CASSLEFGRAYEQYF. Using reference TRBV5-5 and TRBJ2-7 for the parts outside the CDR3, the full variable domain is DAGVTQSPTHLIKTRGQQVTLRCSPISGHKSVSWYQQVLGQGPQFIFQYYEKEERGRGNFPDRFSARQFPNYSSELNVNALLLGDSALYLCASSLEFGRAYEQYFGPGTRLTVT.